This T cell receptor (beta chain) came from a study of blood T cell repertoires in COVID-19 (dated by TCRdb to the early 2020s). With respect to the entire study: The collaborator samples originated in the United States, Italy and Spain and spanned the acute and convalescent phases of COVID-19. The material from the prospective study consisted of cDNA or gDNA derived from T cells, B-cell-depleted T cells, or PBMCs. Subjects who had been exposed to COVID-19, were actively infected with it, or had recovered from it provided the deeply sampled blood TCRbeta repertoires that made up the dataset. The repertoires were released in a freely available public database intended as a resource for research on the immune response to SARS-CoV-2. The samples were drawn from the first 160 participants of the ongoing ImmuneRACE study and from over a thousand subjects provided by 6 global collaborators. Sample metadata almost always included a de-identified subject ID, COVID-19 status, age in years and sex. Where available, HLA class I and class II types were obtained from metadata supplied by the sample provider rather than from assay-based typing. Findings and caveats that apply to the study as a whole: The amount of clinical and demographic metadata varied by source and participant and was provided uncurated.

TCRbeta CDR3 regions were amplified from genomic DNA by means of the immunoSEQ Assay, a bias-controlled multiplex PCR. Turning to the authors' computational methods: The number of nucleated cells in each sample was estimated from the amplification of reference gene primers within the assay. To quantify the absolute abundance of each unique TCRbeta CDR3 rearrangement, sequence reads were collapsed and filtered. Productive Simpson clonality was computed per sample as the square root of Simpson's diversity index over productive rearrangements. TCRdb carries this immuneACCESS record with in-frame sequences only. Its versions omit some clonotypes, under half of them owing to an unresolved V gene in the studies checked, with the rest unexplained. Clone size and the V and J calls come from that table; the DNA yielded D and trimming. This sample lists under 200,000 clones; about four fifths were detected once. 3.5% to 4% of the sample goes to the ten largest clones.

Participants in the prospective study were aged roughly 18 to 100 years, lived in some 24 United States geographic areas, and enrolled through a virtual design. To assign participants to cohorts, the prospective study relied on clinical history that participants themselves reported in a screening survey and a study questionnaire. Mobile phlebotomists in the prospective study collected whole blood, serum and a nasopharyngeal or oropharyngeal swab from every participant. Participants in the prospective study had the option to provide additional blood draws and questionnaires over a roughly 2-month period. Before DNA extraction, prospective study blood samples were shipped either frozen or at room temperature. This clone was seen a handful of times. The target of this receptor is not known. No clone much larger than this one lies a single base away; base qualities are absent. The CDR3 starts with the cysteine, ends with the phenylalanine, and has 14 residues. Kept here is only the CDR3 DNA, which spans 42 bases and is read in frame from base 1. At the junction V is shortened by 4 bases and J by 4 bases, with 12 bases in between. The germline V gene yields SGHTS for CDR1 and YDEGEE for CDR2.

The rearrangement joined TRBV5-8 to TRBJ1-5; no D gene can be assigned with confidence. The sequenced material came from PBMCs or T cells enriched from blood (not recorded which). This receptor was obtained from a woman aged 45-65 years in a cohort exposed to, infected with or recovered from COVID-19 (not recorded which). The DNA sequence follows: TGTGCCAGCAGCGGGGAGCAGCCGAATCAGCCCCAGCATTTT. Translated, this gives CASSGEQPNQPQHF.